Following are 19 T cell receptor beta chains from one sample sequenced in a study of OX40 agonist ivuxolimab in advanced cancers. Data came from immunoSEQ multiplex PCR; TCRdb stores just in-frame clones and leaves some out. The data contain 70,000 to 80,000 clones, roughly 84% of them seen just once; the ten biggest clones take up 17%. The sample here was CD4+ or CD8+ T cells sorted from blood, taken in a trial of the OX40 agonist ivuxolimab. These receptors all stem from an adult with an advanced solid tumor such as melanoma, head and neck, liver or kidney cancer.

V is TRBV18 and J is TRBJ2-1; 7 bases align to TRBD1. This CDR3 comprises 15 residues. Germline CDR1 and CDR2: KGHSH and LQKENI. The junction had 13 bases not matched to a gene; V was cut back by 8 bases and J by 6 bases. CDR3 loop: CASVTIQGVVNEQFF. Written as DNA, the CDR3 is TGTGCCAGCGTCACCATCCAGGGGGTGGTCAATGAGCAGTTCTTC.

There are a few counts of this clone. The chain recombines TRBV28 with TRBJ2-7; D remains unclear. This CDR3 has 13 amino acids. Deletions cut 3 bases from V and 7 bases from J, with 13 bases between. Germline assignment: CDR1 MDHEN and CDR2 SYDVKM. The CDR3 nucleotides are TGTGCCAGCAGTTTCGTCAGAACTTTGGAGCAGTACTTC. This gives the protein CASSFVRTLEQYF.

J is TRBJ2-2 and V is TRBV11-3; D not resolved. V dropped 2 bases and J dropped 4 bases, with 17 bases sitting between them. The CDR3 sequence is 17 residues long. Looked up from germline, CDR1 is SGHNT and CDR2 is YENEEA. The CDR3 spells CASSLRASVSATGELFF. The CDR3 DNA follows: TGTGCCAGCAGCTTACGGGCTTCGGTGTCAGCCACCGGGGAGCTGTTTTTT.

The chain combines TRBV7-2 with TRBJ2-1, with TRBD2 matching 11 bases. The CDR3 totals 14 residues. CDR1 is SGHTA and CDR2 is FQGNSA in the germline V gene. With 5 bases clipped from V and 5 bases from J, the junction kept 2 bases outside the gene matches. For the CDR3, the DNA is TGTGCCAGCAGCACTAGCGGGAGCCACAATGAGCAGTTCTTC. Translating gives CASSTSGSHNEQFF. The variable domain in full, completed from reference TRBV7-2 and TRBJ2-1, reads GAGVSQSPSNKVTEKGKDVELRCDPISGHTALYWYRQSLGQGLEFLIYFQGNSAPDKSGLPSDRFSAERTGGSVSTLTIQRTQQEDSAVYLCASSTSGSHNEQFFGPGTRLTVL.

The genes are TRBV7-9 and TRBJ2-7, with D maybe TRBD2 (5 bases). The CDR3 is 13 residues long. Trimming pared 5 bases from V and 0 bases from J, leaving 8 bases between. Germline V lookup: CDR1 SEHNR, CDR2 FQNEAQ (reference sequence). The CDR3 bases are TGTGCCAGCAGCCGAGGGAGCTCCTACGAGCAGTACTTC. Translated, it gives CASSRGSSYEQYF.

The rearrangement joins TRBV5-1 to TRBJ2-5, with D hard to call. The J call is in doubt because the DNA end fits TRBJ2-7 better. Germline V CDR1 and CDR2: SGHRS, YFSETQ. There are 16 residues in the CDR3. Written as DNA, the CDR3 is TGCGCCAGCAGCTTGGCCGGCAGCTCGGCAGCCTACGAGCAGTACTTC. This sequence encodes CASSLAGSSAAYEQYF.

The CDR3 region is CASRTTSNEQYF. The CDR3 nucleotides are TGCGCCAGCAGAACAACTAGCAACGAGCAGTACTTC. V usage is TRBV5-1 and J usage is TRBJ2-7; D possibly corresponds to TRBD2 (6 bases). The CDR3 totals 12 residues. Trimming shortened V by 5 bases and J by 5 bases, and 11 bases separated the two germline ends. Germline V gene data show CDR1 as SGHRS and CDR2 as YFSETQ.

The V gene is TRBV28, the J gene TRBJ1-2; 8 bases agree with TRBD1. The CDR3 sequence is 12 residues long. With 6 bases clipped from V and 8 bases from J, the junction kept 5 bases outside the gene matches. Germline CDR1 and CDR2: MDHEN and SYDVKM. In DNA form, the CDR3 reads TGTGCCAGCAGCCAACAGGGGGTCGGCTACACCTTC. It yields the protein CASSQQGVGYTF.

CDR3 DNA: TGTGCCAGCAGCTTAGCGGGGTGGGAGGGGAATGAGCAGTTCTTC. It specifies CASSLAGWEGNEQFF. This chain connects TRBV7-2 to TRBJ2-1, with 7 positions matching TRBD2. CDR3 length equals 15 residues. The V gene end was trimmed by 0 bases and the J gene end by 7 bases; junction bases not matched to a gene: 6. The germline V gene has CDR1 SGHTA and CDR2 FQGNSA.

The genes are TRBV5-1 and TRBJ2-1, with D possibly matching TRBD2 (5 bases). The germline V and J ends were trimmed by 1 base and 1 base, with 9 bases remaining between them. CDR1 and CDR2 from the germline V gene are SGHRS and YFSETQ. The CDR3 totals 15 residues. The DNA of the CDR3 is TGCGCCAGCAGCTTGTCCAGCGGTTCCTACAATGAGCAGTTCTTC. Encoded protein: CASSLSSGSYNEQFF. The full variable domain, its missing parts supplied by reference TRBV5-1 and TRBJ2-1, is KAGVTQTPRYLIKTRGQQVTLSCSPISGHRSVSWYQQTPGQGLQFLFEYFSETQRNKGNFPGRFSGRQFSNSRSEMNVSTLELGDSALYLCASSLSSGSYNEQFFGPGTRLTVL.

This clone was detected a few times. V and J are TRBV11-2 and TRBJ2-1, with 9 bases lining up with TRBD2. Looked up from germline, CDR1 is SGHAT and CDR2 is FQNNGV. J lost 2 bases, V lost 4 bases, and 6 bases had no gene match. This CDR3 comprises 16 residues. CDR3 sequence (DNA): TGTGCCAGCAGCTCCCGCCTAGCGGGAACCTACAATGAGCAGTTCTTC. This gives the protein CASSSRLAGTYNEQFF.

The DNA for the CDR3 is TGTGCCAGCAGCTTGGGTTTAGGGCAAGAGACCCAGTACTTC. It specifies CASSLGLGQETQYF. The chain is built from TRBV5-5 and TRBJ2-5; D is ambiguous. The V end lost 0 bases, the J end lost 2 bases, and 8 bases lay between the germline ends. This CDR3 is 14 amino acids long. CDR1 and CDR2 from the germline V gene are SGHKS and YYEKEE (reference sequence).

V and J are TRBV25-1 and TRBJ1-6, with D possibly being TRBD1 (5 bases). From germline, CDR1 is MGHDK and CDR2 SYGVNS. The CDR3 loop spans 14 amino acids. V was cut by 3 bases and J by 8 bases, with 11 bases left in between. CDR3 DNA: TGTGCCAGCAGTGACAGGGATCCGTATTCACCCCTCCACTTT. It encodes CASSDRDPYSPLHF.

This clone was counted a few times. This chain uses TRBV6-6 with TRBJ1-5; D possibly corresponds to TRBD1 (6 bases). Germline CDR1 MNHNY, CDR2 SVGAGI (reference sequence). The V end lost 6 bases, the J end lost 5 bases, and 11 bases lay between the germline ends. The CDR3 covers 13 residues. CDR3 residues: CASSIRGHQPQHF. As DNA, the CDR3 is TGTGCCAGCAGCATCAGGGGTCATCAGCCCCAGCATTTT.

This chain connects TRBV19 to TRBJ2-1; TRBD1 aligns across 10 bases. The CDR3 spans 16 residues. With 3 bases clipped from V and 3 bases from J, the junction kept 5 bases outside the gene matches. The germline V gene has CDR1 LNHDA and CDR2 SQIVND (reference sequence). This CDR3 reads CASSIQDRGDYNEQFF. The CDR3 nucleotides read TGTGCCAGTAGTATCCAGGACAGGGGGGACTACAATGAGCAGTTCTTC.

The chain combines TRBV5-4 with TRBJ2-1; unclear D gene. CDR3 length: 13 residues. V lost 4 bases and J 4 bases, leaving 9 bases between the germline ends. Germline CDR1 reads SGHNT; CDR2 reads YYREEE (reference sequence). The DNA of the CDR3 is TGTGCCAGCAGCCTCGTAGGTTACAATGAGCAGTTCTTC. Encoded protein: CASSLVGYNEQFF.

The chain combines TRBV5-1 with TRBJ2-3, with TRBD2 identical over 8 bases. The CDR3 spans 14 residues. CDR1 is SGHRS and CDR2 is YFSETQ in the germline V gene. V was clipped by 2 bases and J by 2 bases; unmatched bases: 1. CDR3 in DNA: TGCGCCAGCAGCTTTAGCGGGACCACAGATACGCAGTATTTT. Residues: CASSFSGTTDTQYF.

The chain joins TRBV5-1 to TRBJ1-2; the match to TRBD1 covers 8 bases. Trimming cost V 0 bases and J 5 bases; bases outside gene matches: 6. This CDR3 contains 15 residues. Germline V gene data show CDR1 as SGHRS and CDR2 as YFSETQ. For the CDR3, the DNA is TGCGCCAGCAGCTTGGAGGGACAGGCAGTATATGGCTACACCTTC. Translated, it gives CASSLEGQAVYGYTF.

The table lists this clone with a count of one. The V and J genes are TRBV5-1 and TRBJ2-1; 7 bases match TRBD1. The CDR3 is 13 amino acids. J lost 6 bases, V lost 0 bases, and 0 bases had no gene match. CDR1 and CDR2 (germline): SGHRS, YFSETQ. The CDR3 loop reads CASSLGDSNEQFF. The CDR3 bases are TGCGCCAGCAGCTTGGGGGACAGCAATGAGCAGTTCTTC. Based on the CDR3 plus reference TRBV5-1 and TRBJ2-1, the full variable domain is KAGVTQTPRYLIKTRGQQVTLSCSPISGHRSVSWYQQTPGQGLQFLFEYFSETQRNKGNFPGRFSGRQFSNSRSEMNVSTLELGDSALYLCASSLGDSNEQFFGPGTRLTVL.